A selection of T cell receptor beta chains follows, all from one sample in a study of shared clonotypes between healthy human individuals. This table comes from immunoSEQ multiplex PCR, and its TCRdb copy is limited to in-frame clones, with some not included. The sample includes under 2.5 million clones, less than 95% of them seen just once. Sequencing was done on a sample of naive CD4+ T cells from PBMCs. These TCRs come from a man younger than 35 in good health. Some clones in this sample may be carry-over from other donors' samples. Both conserved end residues are part of each CDR3. D genes are given only for firm matches. Clone size, where shown, is once, few, many, or a class for clones that have expanded.

>TRBV5-1|.|.|TRBJ2-7|14
TGCGCCAGCAGCCCAGGGACGATTTCCTACGAGCAGTACTTC
CASSPGTISYEQYF
>TRBV2|.|once|TRBJ1-1|13
TGTGCCAGCAGGGCTACAGAGAACACTGAAGCTTTCTTT
CASRATENTEAFF
>TRBV9|TRBD2|few|TRBJ2-2|16
TGTGCCAGCAGCGTGACTAGCGGGAGCGGGCCCGGGGAGCTGTTTTTT
CASSVTSGSGPGELFF
>TRBV5-4|.|once|TRBJ2-2|15
TGTGCCAGCAGCTCGGGGCTCTTTAACACCGGGGAGCTGTTTTTT
CASSSGLFNTGELFF
>TRBV5-1|.|.|TRBJ2-2|16
TGCGCCAGCAGCCCTTTGACACCGACGAACACCGGGGAGCTGTTTTTT
CASSPLTPTNTGELFF
>TRBV5-1|TRBD2|.|TRBJ2-3|15
TGCGCCAGCAGCCCAAGGGGACTATTCACAGATACGCAGTATTTT
CASSPRGLFTDTQYF
>TRBV6-5|TRBD1|.|TRBJ2-1|15
TGTGCCAGCAGACTAGGACAGGGTGAATACAATGAGCAGTTCTTC
CASRLGQGEYNEQFF
>TRBV18|.|.|TRBJ2-5|17
TGTGCCAGCTCGCCTTTGGGAAGCACTGAGCGAGGGGAGACCCAGTACTTC
CASSPLGSTERGETQYF
>TRBV9|TRBD2|.|TRBJ2-1|15
TGTGCCAGCAGCGTAGAGGGACTAGATATGAATGAGCAGTTCTTC
CASSVEGLDMNEQFF
>TRBV29-1|.|.|TRBJ1-3|13
TGCAGCGTTGAAGTTAACTCTGGAAACACCATATATTTT
CSVEVNSGNTIYF
>TRBV21-1|.|.|TRBJ2-7|12
TGTGCCAGCAACATACGTGGGGACGAGCAGTACTTC
CASNIRGDEQYF
>TRBV2|.|.|TRBJ1-2|15
TGTGCCAGCAGTGAAGGGGTCAGGGCAAACTATGGCTACACCTTC
CASSEGVRANYGYTF
>TRBV28|TRBD1|.|TRBJ2-2|19
TGTGCCAGCAGCTCTGACAGGGGCAAGCGAGACGCGAACACCGGGGAGCTGTTTTTT
CASSSDRGKRDANTGELFF
>TRBV11-2|.|.|TRBJ1-1|15
TGTGCCAGCAGCTTAGGAGGCAGCATGAACACTGAAGCTTTCTTT
CASSLGGSMNTEAFF
>TRBV15|.|.|TRBJ2-7|12
TGTGCCACCAGCAGAGGCTGGTACGAGCAGTACTTC
CATSRGWYEQYF
>TRBV11-2|TRBD1|.|TRBJ1-5|14
TGTGCCAGCAGCTCGAACAGGGGGCGTCAGCCCCAGCATTTT
CASSSNRGRQPQHF
>TRBV5-1|.|once|TRBJ1-3|13
TGCGCCAGCAGCGGCGGCCCTGGGGACACCATATATTTT
CASSGGPGDTIYF
>TRBV28|TRBD2|.|TRBJ2-1|15
TGTGCCAGCAGCTCACCGGGACTAGGCTCTGATGAGCAGTTCTTC
CASSSPGLGSDEQFF
>TRBV9|.|.|TRBJ1-2|14
TGTGCCAGCAGCGTAGTAGGTCAGGGCGGCGGCTACACCTTC
CASSVVGQGGGYTF
>TRBV19|.|.|TRBJ1-5|15
TGTGCCAGTAGTATAAGAGACACGCCGGGCCAGCCCCAGCATTTT
CASSIRDTPGQPQHF
>TRBV15|.|.|TRBJ1-2|17
TGTGCCACCAGCAGAGTTAAGTTGTTCGGAACTACCTATGGCTACACCTTC
CATSRVKLFGTTYGYTF
>TRBV28|.|.|TRBJ2-7|14
TGTGCCAGCAGTTTATGGGACATTTCCTACGAGCAGTACTTC
CASSLWDISYEQYF
>TRBV28|TRBD1|.|TRBJ1-1|15
TGTGCCAGCAGTTTCCTCAACAGGGGTCTCACTGAAGCTTTCTTT
CASSFLNRGLTEAFF
>TRBV4-2|TRBD2|.|TRBJ2-5|16
TGTGCCAGCAGCCAAGATCGACTAGCGGGAGATGAGACCCAGTACTTC
CASSQDRLAGDETQYF
>TRBV28|TRBD1|.|TRBJ2-4|15
TGTGCCAGCAGTTCGACAGGGGGGGTCAAAAACATTCAGTACTTC
CASSSTGGVKNIQYF
>TRBV19|.|few|TRBJ1-2|13
TGTGCCAGTAGTATAGGTGCTGGGGCTGGCTACACCTTC
CASSIGAGAGYTF
>TRBV4-1|TRBD1|.|TRBJ1-5|19
TGCGCCAGCAGCCAAGTATCACAGGGGGCGGCTGGGGTCCCTCAGCCCCAGCATTTT
CASSQVSQGAAGVPQPQHF
>TRBV2|TRBD2|.|TRBJ2-5|14
TGTGCCAGCAGTGCGTTCACGGGGGGAGAGACCCAGTACTTC
CASSAFTGGETQYF
>TRBV4-1|TRBD1|.|TRBJ1-1|16
TGCGCCAGCAGACGGGGGCTGACAGGGGTGAGCACTGAAGCTTTCTTT
CASRRGLTGVSTEAFF